This T cell receptor (beta chain) was sequenced for a study of T cell changes during pregnancy in multiple sclerosis. This clone was seen a handful of times. The CDR3 is 15 residues long. CDR1 and CDR2 from the germline V gene are SGHRS and YFSETQ. V lost 0 bases to trimming and J lost 0 bases, with 9 bases between them. TCRdb's copy holds only in-frame clones and misses some; the assay was immunoSEQ multiplex PCR. The data contain some 100,000 clones, 85% to 95% of them singletons. The TCR sequence derives from a female donor with multiple sclerosis, enrolled in a pregnancy study. The chain couples TRBV5-1 to TRBJ1-1; the D gene is possibly TRBD1 (6 bases). Sequenced here: peripheral blood, sampled in the second trimester of pregnancy. The CDR3 loop is CASSLARTVNTEAFF. CDR3 DNA sequence: TGCGCCAGCAGCTTGGCTCGGACAGTGAACACTGAAGCTTTCTTT.